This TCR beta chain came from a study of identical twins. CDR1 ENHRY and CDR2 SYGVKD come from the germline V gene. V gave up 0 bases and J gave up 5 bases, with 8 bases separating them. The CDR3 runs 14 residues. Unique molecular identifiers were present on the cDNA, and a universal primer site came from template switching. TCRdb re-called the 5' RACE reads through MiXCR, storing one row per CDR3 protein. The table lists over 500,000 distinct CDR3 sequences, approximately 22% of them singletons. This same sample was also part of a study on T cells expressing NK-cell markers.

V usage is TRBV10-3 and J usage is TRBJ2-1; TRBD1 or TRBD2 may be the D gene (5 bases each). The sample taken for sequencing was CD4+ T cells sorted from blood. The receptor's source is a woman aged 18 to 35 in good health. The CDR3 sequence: CAISESGTDNEQFF. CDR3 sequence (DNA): TGTGCCATCAGTGAGTCGGGGACCGACAATGAGCAGTTCTTC.